Shown below are 23 T cell receptor beta chains from a single sample sequenced in a study of blood T cell repertoires in COVID-19. Method: immunoSEQ multiplex PCR; TCRdb's copy keeps in-frame clones and lacks some. The profile shows approximately 140,000 clones, roughly nine tenths of them singletons. Sequences were obtained from peripheral blood. The receptors were gathered from a young man with COVID-19, enrolled during active disease.

CDR3 in DNA: TGTGCCACTAACGACAGAACCAATCAGCCCCAGCATTTT. Translating it yields CATNDRTNQPQHF. This sequence joins TRBV19 and TRBJ1-5, with D perhaps TRBD1 (5 bases). The V and J ends lost 10 bases and 3 bases respectively, with 13 bases between them. CDR1 is LNHDA, CDR2 SQIVND, per germline (reference sequence). The CDR3 extends over 13 amino acids.

V and J are TRBV4-3 and TRBJ2-2; D might be TRBD2 (6 bases). The germline V and J ends were trimmed by 4 bases and 1 base, with 13 bases remaining between them. Germline assignment: CDR1 LGHNA and CDR2 YSLEER. The CDR3 has 16 residues. The chain's CDR3 is CASSPGAVRNTGELFF. The CDR3 DNA follows: TGCGCCAGCAGCCCGGGAGCAGTGAGGAACACCGGGGAGCTGTTTTTT.

The CDR3 reads CASSQVAGDYEQYF. The DNA for the CDR3 is TGCGCCAGCAGCCAAGTGGCTGGTGACTACGAGCAGTACTTC. This chain connects TRBV4-1 to TRBJ2-7; D remains ambiguous. Trimming cost V 1 base and J 3 bases, with 10 bases left between them. CDR1 MGHRA and CDR2 YSYEKL come from the germline V gene. CDR3 size: 14 residues.

The chain uses TRBV28 and TRBJ1-1; possible D gene TRBD1, 5 bases. V gave up 7 bases and J gave up 6 bases, with 18 bases separating them. Germline V lookup: CDR1 MDHEN, CDR2 SYDVKM. The CDR3 has 14 residues. CDR3 nucleotides: TGTGCCAGCAACCCCAGGGATACGTTTTCTGAAGCTTTCTTT. Amino acids: CASNPRDTFSEAFF.

The chain joins TRBV7-8 to TRBJ2-6; D not certain. There are 17 residues in the CDR3. Germline V CDR1 and CDR2: SGHVS, FQNEAQ. The V end lost 3 bases, the J end lost 2 bases, and 14 bases lay between the germline ends. The CDR3 region is CASSLARYRTGANVLTF. The DNA for the CDR3 is TGTGCCAGCAGCTTGGCTCGATACCGTACTGGGGCCAACGTCCTGACTTTC.

The V gene is TRBV4-1, the J gene TRBJ2-7, with D unclear. The CDR3 loop spans 13 amino acids. Germline loops: CDR1 MGHRA, CDR2 YSYEKL. V gave up 4 bases and J gave up 3 bases, with 10 bases separating them. The chain's CDR3 is CASSPEASYEQYF. The CDR3 DNA is TGCGCCAGCAGCCCCGAGGCGAGCTACGAGCAGTACTTC.

The chain carries TRBV4-2 and TRBJ1-5, with TRBD1 matching 8 bases. V was pared by 2 bases and J by 6 bases, with 6 bases of the junction left unmatched. The CDR3 extends over 15 amino acids. Looked up from germline, CDR1 is LGHNA and CDR2 is YNFKEQ. CDR3 residues: CASSQNGQGTQPQHF. The CDR3, as DNA: TGTGCCAGCAGCCAAAATGGACAGGGAACTCAGCCCCAGCATTTT.

The chain carries TRBV10-3 and TRBJ1-3; tentative D call: TRBD1 (6 bases). The CDR3 spans 16 residues. CDR1 is ENHRY and CDR2 is SYGVKD in the germline V gene. V shed 4 bases and J shed 7 bases, with 20 bases lying between them. The CDR3 here is CAISVGQGPPRNTIYF. The CDR3 DNA is TGTGCCATCAGTGTGGGCCAGGGGCCTCCGAGGAACACCATATATTTT.

V is TRBV25-1 and J is TRBJ2-5, with TRBD2 matching 11 bases. The trim removed 4 bases at V and 4 bases at J, leaving 8 bases unmatched. The CDR3 runs to 16 residues. The germline gives CDR1 MGHDK, CDR2 SYGVNS. CDR3 sequence reads: CASSAPTSGVLETQYF. DNA for the CDR3: TGTGCCAGCAGTGCCCCGACTAGCGGGGTTTTAGAGACCCAGTACTTC.

V usage is TRBV10-1 and J usage is TRBJ1-6; 8 nucleotides line up with TRBD1. The V and J ends lost 6 bases and 10 bases, in that order; junction bases with no gene match: 17. Germline-derived CDR1 and CDR2 are WNHNN and SYGVQD (reference sequence). The CDR3 sequence is 17 residues long. This CDR3 reads CASSPLDRDELYSPLHF. For the CDR3, the DNA is TGCGCCAGCAGCCCTTTGGACAGGGATGAACTCTACTCACCCCTCCACTTT.

This chain uses TRBV29-1 with TRBJ2-7; the D gene is possibly TRBD1 (5 bases). Germline V gives CDR1 SQVTM, CDR2 ANQGSEA. The CDR3 consists of 17 residues. Trimming removed 4 bases at V and 6 bases at J, with 28 bases between. The CDR3 nucleotides read TGCAGCGTTGGTTTGAGGCAGGGAAAGAAGATGGGCCTCGAGCAGTACTTC. Translation: CSVGLRQGKKMGLEQYF.

The CDR3: CASSSQTGAYSNQPQHF. Written as DNA, the CDR3 is TGTGCCAGCAGTTCCCAGACAGGGGCTTATAGCAATCAGCCCCAGCATTTT. The chain carries TRBV6-2 or TRBV6-3 and TRBJ1-5; TRBD1 matches at 8 bases. The germline V gene has CDR1 MNHEY and CDR2 SVGEGT. CDR3 length equals 17 residues. Trimming cost V 4 bases and J 0 bases; bases outside gene matches: 8.

In the case of this clone: One junction end does not reproduce the germline sequence, and a read error may be involved. The chain carries TRBV12-3 or TRBV12-4 and TRBJ2-1; 7 positions agree with TRBD1. The CDR3 extends over 11 amino acids. CDR3 sequence reads: CASSRGRLVVF. The DNA for the CDR3 is TGTGCCAGCAGTAGGGGGCGGCTGGTTGTCTTC.

The chain combines TRBV7-9 with TRBJ1-2, with unresolved D. Between the trimmed V and J ends, which lost 5 bases and 8 bases, there was a span of 15 bases. The CDR3 extends over 13 amino acids. CDR1 and CDR2 (germline): SEHNR, FQNEAQ (reference sequence). The CDR3 DNA is TGTGCCAGCAGCGGCCGGGTCCGGGAAGGCTACACCTTC. Translated, it gives CASSGRVREGYTF.

This chain joins TRBV10-2 and TRBJ1-5, with 7 bases that match TRBD1. J lost 4 bases, V lost 6 bases, and 6 bases had no gene match. The CDR3 consists of 14 residues. CDR1 and CDR2 (germline): WSHSY, SAAADI. CDR3 DNA sequence: TGCGCCAGCAGGGCTACAGGGGTAAATCAGCCCCAGCATTTT. It is translated as CASRATGVNQPQHF.

The chain joins TRBV28 to TRBJ1-2, with D perhaps matching TRBD1 (6 bases). Trimming removed 6 bases from V and 3 bases from J, with 29 bases in between. CDR1 and CDR2 from the germline V gene are MDHEN and SYDVKM. CDR3 length equals 19 residues. The CDR3 nucleotides read TGTGCCAGCAGCGAATTCAAGACAGAAGCCTGCCCAGGGGACTATGGCTACACCTTC. Amino acids: CASSEFKTEACPGDYGYTF.

This chain connects TRBV5-4 to TRBJ2-1; TRBD2 matches 7 bases. Per germline, CDR1 SGHNT and CDR2 YYREEE (reference sequence). The CDR3 runs to 19 residues. J lost 12 bases, V lost 0 bases, and 24 bases had no gene match. The CDR3 DNA is TGTGCCAGCAGCTTGGCGCGGGATTTGAACCCGGGGGGTTTAGGTTTGCAGTTCTTC. This sequence encodes CASSLARDLNPGGLGLQFF.

This rearrangement joins TRBV29-1 to TRBJ2-5; weak D call: TRBD1 (5 bases). Trimming left V 3 bases short and J 1 base short, with 12 bases between. Per the germline V gene, CDR1 is SQVTM and CDR2 is ANQGSEA. This CDR3 region has 14 residues. The CDR3 DNA sequence: TGCAGCGTTGATTCACAGGAGAGCCAAGAGACCCAGTACTTC. Protein sequence: CSVDSQESQETQYF. The full variable domain, rest sourced from reference TRBV29-1 and TRBJ2-5, is SAVISQKPSRDICQRGTSLTIQCQVDSQVTMMFWYRQQPGQSLTLIATANQGSEATYESGFVIDKFPISRPNLTFSTLTVSNMSPEDSSIYLCSVDSQESQETQYFGPGTRLLVL.

This rearrangement joins TRBV7-9 to TRBJ2-7; 16 bases line up with TRBD2. The germline gives CDR1 SEHNR, CDR2 FQNEAQ (reference sequence). V shed 5 bases and J 8 bases; nucleotides not matched to a gene: 6. The CDR3 length is 15 residues. The CDR3 spells CASSQPGLAGGKQYF. The DNA of the CDR3 is TGTGCCAGCAGCCAACCGGGACTAGCGGGAGGGAAGCAGTACTTC. Full variable domain (outside the CDR3, taken from reference TRBV7-9 and TRBJ2-7): DTGVSQNPRHKITKRGQNVTFRCDPISEHNRLYWYRQTLGQGPEFLTYFQNEAQLEKSRLLSDRFSAERPKGSFSTLEIQRTEQGDSAMYLCASSQPGLAGGKQYFGPGTRLTVT.

The chain couples TRBV5-1 to TRBJ2-7; D perhaps matches TRBD1 (6 bases). Germline values: CDR1 SGHRS, CDR2 YFSETQ. Trimming pared 5 bases from V and 5 bases from J, leaving 17 bases between. This CDR3 has 14 residues. In DNA form, the CDR3 reads TGCGCCAGCAGATCCGCACAGGGCTACCACGAGCAGTACTTC. Amino acid sequence: CASRSAQGYHEQYF.

The CDR3 loop reads CASESDQETQYF. The CDR3 DNA reads TGTGCCAGCGAATCGGACCAAGAGACCCAGTACTTC. The rearrangement links TRBV28 to TRBJ2-5; D unresolved. Between the trimmed V and J ends, which lost 8 bases and 0 bases, there was a span of 7 bases. The CDR3 contains 12 residues. The germline V gene has CDR1 MDHEN and CDR2 SYDVKM. Full variable domain (missing parts from reference TRBV28 and TRBJ2-5): DVKVTQSSRYLVKRTGEKVFLECVQDMDHENMFWYRQDPGLGLRLIYFSYDVKMKEKGDIPEGYSVSREKKERFSLILESASTNQTSMYLCASESDQETQYFGPGTRLLVL.

The chain has TRBV28 and TRBJ2-2; possibly TRBD1 for D (6 bases). The CDR3 is 14 amino acids. The germline V gene encodes CDR1 MDHEN and CDR2 SYDVKM. V was cut by 6 bases and J by 2 bases, with 10 bases left in between. CDR3: CASSRDINTGELFF. In nucleotides, the CDR3 is TGTGCCAGCAGCCGGGACATAAACACCGGGGAGCTGTTTTTT. The full variable domain, with the rest looked up from reference TRBV28 and TRBJ2-2, is DVKVTQSSRYLVKRTGEKVFLECVQDMDHENMFWYRQDPGLGLRLIYFSYDVKMKEKGDIPEGYSVSREKKERFSLILESASTNQTSMYLCASSRDINTGELFFGEGSRLTVL.

This clone was detected only once. The V and J genes are TRBV10-3 and TRBJ2-1; 11 positions match TRBD2. Trimming removed 0 bases from V and 1 base from J; junction bases left unmatched: 2. The CDR3 has 17 amino acids. Per germline, CDR1 ENHRY and CDR2 SYGVKD. CDR3 coding DNA: TGTGCCATCAGTGAGTCCCCTAGCGGGAGGTCCTACAATGAGCAGTTCTTC. Its protein is CAISESPSGRSYNEQFF.